This TCR beta chain was sequenced during a study of cytomegalovirus exposure and HLA in healthy donors. About the research overall: Early released data had around 89 million unique TCRs, all coming from HLA-typed donors.

J lost 0 bases, V lost 3 bases, and 10 bases had no gene match. Germline CDR1 is SGHRS and CDR2 is YFSETQ. The CDR3 runs to 20 residues. This PCR relied on a set of 60 Vbeta primers and 13 Jbeta primers. Profiled with immunoSEQ multiplex PCR; TCRdb holds only in-frame clones, not every one. Counted here are fewer than 150,000 clones, roughly 70% occurring once; the ten biggest clones make up roughly 8.3%. The TCR comes from a man younger than 30 in good health and CMV-seropositive. Sequencing was performed on PBMCs. The chain couples TRBV5-1 to TRBJ2-6; 12 nucleotides match TRBD2. In DNA, the CDR3 is TGCGCCAGCAGCTCCGCCGTGACTAGCGGGGGCGTCTCTGGGGCCAACGTCCTGACTTTC. Protein: CASSSAVTSGGVSGANVLTF.